This T cell receptor (beta chain) is drawn from a study of blood T cell repertoires in COVID-19. Study-wide context: The samples span acute and convalescent COVID-19 from the United States, Italy and Spain. PBMCs, B-cell-depleted T cells, or T cells were the source of the cDNA or gDNA that made up the material.

In the authors' workflow: Reference gene primers were amplified, and this amplification served to estimate nucleated cell counts. Assay used: immunoSEQ multiplex PCR; TCRdb lists only in-frame clones, some missing. V, J and clone size were drawn from that table, and D and trimming were deduced from the DNA. The profile shows about 110,000 clones, less than 75% of them singletons. The CDR3 is 12 residues long. Germline V gene sequence: CDR1 SGDLS, CDR2 YYNGEE. Trimming removed 0 bases from V and 4 bases from J, with 4 bases in between. This clone occurred once. The TCR comes from a human donor with acute or convalescent COVID-19. The donor label of this sample is uncertain. Input material: peripheral blood. V and J are TRBV9 and TRBJ1-2, with no clear D. The CDR3 sequence is CASSVDSYGYTF. DNA for the CDR3: TGTGCCAGCAGCGTAGATAGCTATGGCTACACCTTC.